This T cell receptor beta chain was observed in a study of T cell responses to AZD1222 COVID-19 vaccine. Trimming cost V 0 bases and J 5 bases, with 10 bases left between them. CDR3 size: 14 residues. Germline-derived CDR1 and CDR2 are LGHNA and YNFKEQ. As regards this clone: What it binds is unknown.

TCRdb's table, derived via immunoSEQ multiplex PCR, lists solely in-frame clones and lacks some. The table includes around 100,000 clones, about 86% detected once. Study-wide findings and caveats: The study found Spike-specific TCR breadth and depth rose after two AZD1222 doses. Repertoires were obtained only post-peak T cell response. Females made up more of the donors, who were largely white British, and clonal diversity may have come out too low. The study found vaccine-associated CD4 TCRs spanning spike, dominant at 160-218 and 743-854.

The sequence was obtained from an adult in good health. This chain links TRBV4-2 with TRBJ1-1; D unclear. The specimen comprised peripheral blood, sampled on day 0 of AZD1222 vaccination. The DNA of the CDR3 is TGTGCCAGCAGCCAAGAGTTAATTGTGACTGAAGCTTTCTTT. Translating gives CASSQELIVTEAFF.